The 27 T cell receptor beta chains listed next were all sequenced from one sample in a study of naive and memory T cell subsets. Two oligonucleotides, mixed equimolar, formed the beta constant-region primer covering TRBC1 and TRBC2. TCRdb used MiXCR to reprocess the UMI-ligation and nested PCR reads, holding one entry per CDR3 protein. The sample records 70,000 to 95,000 distinct CDR3 sequences, more than 6.5% being singletons. The sample taken for sequencing was central memory CD4+ T cells from blood. The receptors were sampled from a human donor in good health.

This clonotype was recorded many times. This sequence joins TRBV6-6 and TRBJ1-5; 7 bases match TRBD1. V was clipped by 6 bases and J by 2 bases; unmatched bases: 7. CDR3 length: 15 amino acids. Looked up from germline, CDR1 is MNHNY and CDR2 is SVGAGI (reference sequence). CDR3 nucleotides: TGTGCCAGCAGCCCCGACAGGGTAGGCAATCAGCCCCAGCATTTT. Its translation: CASSPDRVGNQPQHF.

The table lists this clonotype with many counts. The chain carries TRBV12-3 or TRBV12-4 and TRBJ1-2; 10 positions agree with TRBD1. V shed 5 bases, J shed 4 bases, and the junction held 4 bases outside the gene matches. CDR3 length: 14 residues. The CDR3 DNA follows: TGTGCCAGCAGTCCGGGACAGGGGAGCTATGGCTACACCTTC. The encoded protein is CASSPGQGSYGYTF.

This clonotype was counted between two and nine times. The chain joins TRBV5-1 to TRBJ1-2, with 9 nucleotides matching TRBD1. CDR1 is SGHRS and CDR2 is YFSETQ in the germline V gene. J lost 8 bases, V lost 0 bases, and 14 bases had no gene match. The CDR3 has 17 residues. The CDR3 DNA reads TGCGCCAGCAGCTTGGACCTTCCTGGACAGGGGATAGGAGGCTACACCTTC. Translating gives CASSLDLPGQGIGGYTF.

This chain connects TRBV6-2 or TRBV6-3 to TRBJ2-1; D might be TRBD1 (5 bases). The CDR3 has 12 residues. The germline V gene has CDR1 MNHEY and CDR2 SVGEGT. V was clipped by 6 bases and J by 15 bases, with 18 bases between them. CDR3 in DNA: TGTGCCAGCAGAGGATGGGAAGGGGCGAGGTTCTTC. Translated: CASRGWEGARFF.

This sequence joins TRBV3-1 and TRBJ2-1, with TRBD1 matching over 7 bases. Losses at the gene ends were 1 base for V and 6 bases for J; bases not matched to a gene: 6. The CDR3 totals 15 residues. The V gene's germline CDR1 is LGHDT and CDR2 YNNKEL (reference sequence). The CDR3 here is CASSQALGTVNEQFF. CDR3 bases: TGTGCCAGCAGCCAAGCACTCGGGACAGTCAATGAGCAGTTCTTC.

The sample holds many counts of this clonotype. V is TRBV20-1 and J is TRBJ2-1; D is ambiguous. Trimming cost V 1 base and J 9 bases, with 7 bases left between them. CDR1 and CDR2 (germline): DFQATT, SNEGSKA (reference sequence). CDR3 length: 11 amino acids. The CDR3 DNA follows: TGCAGTGCTAGAGGGGTGATTGAGCAGTTCTTC. Translation: CSARGVIEQFF.

At least ten counts were recorded for this clonotype. The chain employs TRBV3-1 and TRBJ1-6, with D possibly TRBD1 on 5 matching bases. The CDR3 extends over 15 amino acids. The V gene's germline CDR1 is LGHDT and CDR2 YNNKEL (reference sequence). Trimming pared 3 bases from V and 10 bases from J, leaving 16 bases between. The DNA of the CDR3 is TGTGCCAGCAGCCAGAGGGGCAGGGTAGGGTCACCCCTCCACTTT. Residues: CASSQRGRVGSPLHF.

This clonotype was detected only a few times. The V and J genes are TRBV5-5 and TRBJ2-3; D not resolved. Per the germline V gene, CDR1 is SGHKS and CDR2 is YYEKEE (reference sequence). The CDR3 is 14 amino acids. V was trimmed by 2 bases and J by 0 bases, leaving 7 bases between them. The CDR3 reads CASSLTTSTDTQYF. CDR3 bases: TGTGCCAGCAGCTTAACAACTAGCACAGATACGCAGTATTTT.

The chain combines TRBV6-1 with TRBJ2-1, with TRBD2 identical over 11 bases. Germline V gives CDR1 MNHNS, CDR2 SASEGT. V gave up 1 base and J gave up 9 bases; unmatched junction bases: 5. The CDR3 loop spans 15 amino acids. The CDR3 is CASSEVAGGLGEQFF. CDR3 DNA sequence: TGTGCCAGCAGTGAAGTAGCGGGGGGGTTAGGTGAGCAGTTCTTC.

The table lists this clonotype with many counts. The J gene is TRBJ2-3, the V gene TRBV7-9; the match to TRBD1 covers 8 bases. CDR3 size: 15 residues. Trimming took 2 bases from V and 4 from J; bases not matched to a gene: 5. CDR1 is SEHNR, CDR2 FQNEAQ, per germline (reference sequence). This CDR3 is CASSLLGQGPDTQYF. The CDR3 DNA follows: TGTGCCAGCAGCTTACTCGGACAGGGTCCAGATACGCAGTATTTT.

The CDR3 protein is CASSRNIRGRETQYF. The CDR3 region has the DNA TGTGCCAGCAGCCGAAACATCCGGGGGCGGGAGACCCAGTACTTC. This chain links TRBV3-1 with TRBJ2-5, with D perhaps TRBD1 or TRBD2 (6 bases each). With 4 bases removed from V and 5 bases from J, the gap between germline ends came to 17 bases. There are 15 residues in the CDR3. Germline V gene data show CDR1 as LGHDT and CDR2 as YNNKEL (reference sequence).

This clonotype was counted ten times or more. This chain links TRBV6-2 or TRBV6-3 with TRBJ1-1; D not resolved. V was shortened by 0 bases and J by 7 bases, with 6 bases between the two germline ends. CDR1 MNHEY and CDR2 SVGEGT come from the germline V gene. This CDR3 spans 12 amino acids. CDR3 in DNA: TGTGCCAGCAGTTACTCGGAGGTTGAAGCTTTCTTT. This sequence encodes CASSYSEVEAFF.

The table lists this clonotype with a few counts. The V gene is TRBV2, the J gene TRBJ2-3; D gene unclear. The V end was cut by 6 bases, the J end by 4 bases, with 17 bases between. The CDR3 covers 15 residues. CDR1 and CDR2 from the germline V gene are SNHLY and FYNNEI. The CDR3 DNA is TGTGCCAGCAGCCTACCGAGAGGCACGGCAGATACGCAGTATTTT. The encoded protein is CASSLPRGTADTQYF.

This clonotype has ten or more counts. The chain joins TRBV20-1 to TRBJ1-5; D unclear. Per germline, CDR1 DFQATT and CDR2 SNEGSKA (reference sequence). The CDR3 length is 14 residues. Trimming shortened V by 3 bases and J by 3 bases, and 12 bases separated the two germline ends. CDR3 sequence: CSASGGFVNQPQHF. The CDR3 DNA is TGCAGTGCTAGTGGAGGGTTCGTCAATCAGCCCCAGCATTTT.

In its sample, this clonotype was seen a few times. The rearrangement links TRBV4-3 to TRBJ1-3; D remains ambiguous. Germline V gives CDR1 LGHNA, CDR2 YSLEER. The CDR3 has 15 amino acids. V was cut by 4 bases and J by 0 bases, with 10 bases left in between. The CDR3 coding sequence is TGCGCCAGCAGCCCCCAGGAGAACTCTGGAAACACCATATATTTT. Its translation is CASSPQENSGNTIYF.

The chain links TRBV14 to TRBJ1-1; D gene unclear. V lost 1 base and J 0 bases, leaving 9 bases between the germline ends. Germline V lookup: CDR1 SGHDN, CDR2 FVKESK. CDR3 length: 15 amino acids. The CDR3 region is CASSQGQVMNTEAFF. The CDR3 DNA is TGTGCCAGCAGCCAAGGGCAAGTCATGAACACTGAAGCTTTCTTT. Combining the CDR3 with reference TRBV14 and TRBJ1-1 gives the whole variable domain EAGVTQFPSHSVIEKGQTVTLRCDPISGHDNLYWYRRVMGKEIKFLLHFVKESKQDESGMPNNRFLAERTGGTYSTLKVQPAELEDSGVYFCASSQGQVMNTEAFFGQGTRLTVV.

This clonotype was seen many times. This chain connects TRBV7-9 to TRBJ1-5; D possibly corresponds to TRBD1 (5 bases). This CDR3 spans 13 amino acids. Germline-derived CDR1 and CDR2 are SEHNR and FQNEAQ (reference sequence). V lost 3 bases and J 4 bases, leaving 7 bases between the germline ends. The CDR3 coding sequence is TGTGCCAGCAGCTTTGGGGCGAATCAGCCCCAGCATTTT. Translating it yields CASSFGANQPQHF.

Worth noting for this clonotype: A single base separates this from a much larger clone, so it may be a read error. The V and J genes are TRBV3-1 and TRBJ2-7; D not resolved. This CDR3 region has 13 residues. Germline V gene sequence: CDR1 LGHDT, CDR2 YNNKEL (reference sequence). V shed 0 bases and J shed 6 bases, with 9 bases lying between them. The CDR3 DNA reads TGTGCCAGCAGCCAAGATTTGCAGGCCGAGCAGTACTTC. Translated, it gives CASSQDLQAEQYF.

The sample holds a few counts of this clonotype. The V and J genes are TRBV7-2 and TRBJ1-1; D is perhaps TRBD1 (5 bases). Germline-derived CDR1 and CDR2 are SGHTA and FQGNSA. The ends were cut back, 1 base at V and 5 bases at J, with 14 bases in the middle. The CDR3 is 15 amino acids. The CDR3, as DNA: TGTGCCAGCAGCTTAGTTTGGGGGAGAGGGACTGAAGCTTTCTTT. Its protein is CASSLVWGRGTEAFF.

This clonotype was detected ten times or more. V usage is TRBV29-1 and J usage is TRBJ2-3; D gene ambiguous. CDR1 is SQVTM and CDR2 is ANQGSEA in the germline V gene. This CDR3 is built from 13 residues. V dropped 6 bases and J dropped 2 bases, with 12 bases sitting between them. The CDR3 coding sequence is TGCAGCGTGGTAGTCTCACACACAGATACGCAGTATTTT. Its protein product is CSVVVSHTDTQYF.

The chain links TRBV27 to TRBJ2-3; D might be TRBD1 or TRBD2, each matching 5 bases. CDR1 and CDR2 from the germline V gene are MNHEY and SMNVEV (reference sequence). V lost 0 bases to trimming and J lost 2 bases, with 12 bases between them. The CDR3 has 16 amino acids. The CDR3 region has the DNA TGTGCCAGCAGTTTATCCGAGGGGCTGGTCACAGATACGCAGTATTTT. Its protein product is CASSLSEGLVTDTQYF.

This clonotype came up many times. The chain recombines TRBV7-6 with TRBJ1-2; the match to TRBD1 covers 11 bases. The CDR3 totals 13 residues. CDR1 is SGHVS and CDR2 is FNYEAQ in the germline V gene. Losses at the gene ends were 5 bases for V and 9 bases for J; bases not matched to a gene: 5. CDR3 DNA sequence: TGTGCCAGCAGCCCGGGGACAGGGGGGAGCTACACCTTC. This sequence encodes CASSPGTGGSYTF.

The CDR3 protein is CASSSRTGGPYEQYF. For the CDR3, the DNA is TGCGCCAGCAGCTCGAGAACAGGGGGACCCTACGAGCAGTACTTC. The chain is built from TRBV5-1 and TRBJ2-7; 8 bases fit TRBD1. The length of the CDR3 is 15 residues. CDR1 is SGHRS and CDR2 is YFSETQ in the germline V gene. The junction had 7 bases not matched to a gene; V was cut back by 3 bases and J by 2 bases. The full variable domain, rest sourced from reference TRBV5-1 and TRBJ2-7, is KAGVTQTPRYLIKTRGQQVTLSCSPISGHRSVSWYQQTPGQGLQFLFEYFSETQRNKGNFPGRFSGRQFSNSRSEMNVSTLELGDSALYLCASSSRTGGPYEQYFGPGTRLTVT.

Regarding this clonotype: A much bigger clone sits one base away, suggesting this may be a read error. The chain links TRBV29-1 to TRBJ2-3; D unresolved. Germline CDR1 reads SQVTM; CDR2 reads ANQGSEA. CDR3 length equals 13 residues. V gave up 3 bases and J gave up 0 bases, with 7 bases separating them. CDR3 protein: CSVDGRSTDTQYF. The CDR3 bases are TGCAGCGTTGACGGACGGAGCACAGATACGCAGTATTTT.

The gene calls are TRBV5-5 and TRBJ2-2, with D possibly being TRBD1 (5 bases). V dropped 0 bases and J dropped 7 bases, with 13 bases sitting between them. The CDR3 is made up of 15 amino acids. Germline CDR1 and CDR2: SGHKS and YYEKEE (reference sequence). CDR3 bases: TGTGCCAGCAGCTTGGTGTCCAACACAGGCGGGGAGCTGTTTTTT. Encoded protein: CASSLVSNTGGELFF.

The chain couples TRBV6-1 to TRBJ2-2; D gene unclear. V lost 1 base, J lost 7 bases, and 4 bases lay in between. CDR3 length: 12 amino acids. Germline V lookup: CDR1 MNHNS, CDR2 SASEGT. The CDR3 bases are TGTGCCAGCAGTGAAGGGGGCGGGGAGCTGTTTTTT. Encoded protein: CASSEGGGELFF.

The genes are TRBV30 and TRBJ1-1; D is undetermined. The length of the CDR3 is 13 residues. CDR1 GTSNPN and CDR2 SVGIG come from the germline V gene (reference sequence). V lost 5 bases and J 3 bases, leaving 13 bases between the germline ends. CDR3 DNA sequence: TGTGCCTGGGGGCGGGAAACGGACACTGAAGCTTTCTTT. Amino acid sequence: CAWGRETDTEAFF.